Listed below are T cell receptor beta chains from one sample, sequenced in a study of shared clonotypes between healthy human individuals. Using immunoSEQ multiplex PCR, the repertoire was profiled, and TCRdb retains in-frame clones only, with some absent. The sample shows about 2.1 million clones, 90% to 95% of them seen only once. Sequencing used naive CD8+ T cells from PBMCs. Receptor source: a young man in good health. Some clones in this sample may be carry-over from other donors' samples. Each CDR3 is given with its conserved first and last residue. Fields, in order: V gene, J gene, clone size, D gene, CDR3 protein, CDR3 DNA. D genes are given only for firm matches. Clone size is not always given. Where it is, it says once, few, many or a class for expanded clones.

v_call: TRBV10-1
j_call: TRBJ2-1
clone_size: NA
d_call: NA
cdr3_aa: CASSPRDTQQFF
cdr3_nt: TGCGCCAGCAGCCCCCGGGACACCCAGCAGTTCTTC

v_call: TRBV19
j_call: TRBJ1-4
clone_size: NA
d_call: NA
cdr3_aa: CASSFQVEGEKLFF
cdr3_nt: TGTGCCAGTAGTTTCCAGGTGGAGGGTGAAAAACTGTTTTTT

v_call: TRBV6-6
j_call: TRBJ2-7
clone_size: NA
d_call: NA
cdr3_aa: CASSYSKYTYEQYF
cdr3_nt: TGTGCCAGCAGTTACTCCAAATATACCTACGAGCAGTACTTC

v_call: TRBV18
j_call: TRBJ2-1
clone_size: NA
d_call: NA
cdr3_aa: CASSRTGSSYNEQFF
cdr3_nt: TGTGCCAGCTCACGAACAGGGAGCTCCTACAATGAGCAGTTCTTC

v_call: TRBV2
j_call: TRBJ2-3
clone_size: NA
d_call: TRBD2
cdr3_aa: CASAFGSGSSDTQYF
cdr3_nt: TGTGCCAGCGCGTTCGGTAGCGGGAGTTCAGATACGCAGTATTTT

v_call: TRBV6-5
j_call: TRBJ1-5
clone_size: NA
d_call: TRBD1
cdr3_aa: CASSYRTGFQPQHF
cdr3_nt: TGTGCCAGCAGTTACCGGACAGGGTTTCAGCCCCAGCATTTT

v_call: TRBV9
j_call: TRBJ1-1
clone_size: NA
d_call: TRBD1
cdr3_aa: CASSVSGGGTEAFF
cdr3_nt: TGTGCCAGCAGCGTTTCAGGGGGAGGTACTGAAGCTTTCTTT

v_call: TRBV28
j_call: TRBJ2-7
clone_size: once
d_call: TRBD2
cdr3_aa: CASSTPRAGGYEQYF
cdr3_nt: TGTGCCAGCAGTACCCCCCGGGCGGGGGGCTACGAGCAGTACTTC

v_call: TRBV29-1
j_call: TRBJ1-5
clone_size: NA
d_call: NA
cdr3_aa: CSVSGRGLNQPQHF
cdr3_nt: TGCAGCGTCTCGGGCAGGGGTCTAAATCAGCCCCAGCATTTT

v_call: TRBV11-2
j_call: TRBJ1-3
clone_size: once
d_call: TRBD1
cdr3_aa: CASSALGQNYF
cdr3_nt: TGTGCCAGCAGCGCCTTGGGACAGAATTATTTT

v_call: TRBV30
j_call: TRBJ2-7
clone_size: NA
d_call: NA
cdr3_aa: CAWSSGKGPYEQYF
cdr3_nt: TGTGCCTGGAGCTCGGGGAAGGGTCCCTACGAGCAGTACTTC

v_call: TRBV11-2
j_call: TRBJ2-1
clone_size: NA
d_call: NA
cdr3_aa: CASSRTSNNEQFF
cdr3_nt: TGTGCCAGCAGCCGGACTTCAAACAATGAGCAGTTCTTC

v_call: TRBV7-9
j_call: TRBJ2-7
clone_size: NA
d_call: NA
cdr3_aa: CASSQARRQASSYEQYF
cdr3_nt: TGTGCCAGCAGCCAGGCCCGTCGTCAGGCCAGCTCCTACGAGCAGTACTTC

v_call: TRBV27
j_call: TRBJ2-1
clone_size: NA
d_call: NA
cdr3_aa: CASSYNPDRGYNEQFF
cdr3_nt: TGTGCCAGCAGTTATAACCCGGACAGAGGGTACAATGAGCAGTTCTTC

v_call: TRBV9
j_call: TRBJ2-7
clone_size: NA
d_call: NA
cdr3_aa: CASSVGVATYEQYF
cdr3_nt: TGTGCCAGCAGCGTAGGAGTAGCTACCTACGAGCAGTACTTC

v_call: TRBV27
j_call: TRBJ2-7
clone_size: NA
d_call: NA
cdr3_aa: CASSKFQDSVAYEQYF
cdr3_nt: TGTGCCAGCAGTAAGTTTCAGGATTCGGTAGCCTACGAGCAGTACTTC

v_call: TRBV13
j_call: TRBJ1-4
clone_size: NA
d_call: NA
cdr3_aa: CASSLVGANEKLFF
cdr3_nt: TGTGCCAGCAGCTTAGTCGGGGCGAATGAAAAACTGTTTTTT

v_call: TRBV27
j_call: TRBJ2-3
clone_size: NA
d_call: NA
cdr3_aa: CASSSKTPRARTDTQYF
cdr3_nt: TGTGCCAGCAGTTCTAAAACCCCCCGGGCCCGCACAGATACGCAGTATTTT

v_call: TRBV27
j_call: TRBJ1-5
clone_size: NA
d_call: TRBD1
cdr3_aa: CASSSTGGWGNQPQHF
cdr3_nt: TGTGCCAGCAGTTCTACAGGGGGCTGGGGCAATCAGCCCCAGCATTTT

v_call: TRBV19
j_call: TRBJ1-2
clone_size: NA
d_call: NA
cdr3_aa: CASTPRAQGNYGYTF
cdr3_nt: TGTGCCAGTACCCCCAGGGCCCAGGGCAACTATGGCTACACCTTC

v_call: TRBV7-6
j_call: TRBJ2-7
clone_size: NA
d_call: TRBD1
cdr3_aa: CASSYRGPGEQYF
cdr3_nt: TGTGCCAGCAGCTACAGGGGGCCAGGGGAGCAGTACTTC

v_call: TRBV10-3
j_call: TRBJ2-3
clone_size: NA
d_call: NA
cdr3_aa: CAISESLAGWGNSADTQYF
cdr3_nt: TGTGCCATCAGTGAGTCGCTTGCGGGATGGGGGAATAGCGCAGATACGCAGTATTTT

v_call: TRBV7-8
j_call: TRBJ2-7
clone_size: NA
d_call: NA
cdr3_aa: CASSPRGGYEQYF
cdr3_nt: TGTGCCAGCAGCCCCAGGGGCGGCTACGAGCAGTACTTC

v_call: TRBV7-6
j_call: TRBJ1-4
clone_size: NA
d_call: NA
cdr3_aa: CASSLSGGQTQPRNEKLFF
cdr3_nt: TGTGCCAGCAGCCTCAGCGGGGGGCAGACTCAACCCCGTAATGAAAAACTGTTTTTT

v_call: TRBV6-6
j_call: TRBJ1-4
clone_size: NA
d_call: NA
cdr3_aa: CASSQSDATNEKLFF
cdr3_nt: TGTGCCAGCAGCCAATCGGATGCAACTAATGAAAAACTGTTTTTT

v_call: TRBV19
j_call: TRBJ1-5
clone_size: few
d_call: NA
cdr3_aa: CASSIDLADSNQPQHF
cdr3_nt: TGTGCCAGTAGTATAGATCTGGCGGATAGCAATCAGCCCCAGCATTTT

v_call: TRBV27
j_call: TRBJ1-1
clone_size: NA
d_call: TRBD1
cdr3_aa: CASSVTGGRTEAFF
cdr3_nt: TGTGCCAGCAGTGTAACAGGGGGCCGAACTGAAGCTTTCTTT

v_call: TRBV9
j_call: TRBJ2-1
clone_size: NA
d_call: NA
cdr3_aa: CASSVSLGPYNEQFF
cdr3_nt: TGTGCCAGCAGCGTATCGCTAGGTCCCTACAATGAGCAGTTCTTC

v_call: TRBV27
j_call: TRBJ1-5
clone_size: NA
d_call: NA
cdr3_aa: CASSFLGGNQPQHF
cdr3_nt: TGTGCCAGCAGTTTTCTTGGGGGCAATCAGCCCCAGCATTTT

v_call: TRBV5-5
j_call: TRBJ2-3
clone_size: NA
d_call: NA
cdr3_aa: CASSPFGDTQYF
cdr3_nt: TGTGCCAGCAGCCCCTTCGGGGATACGCAGTATTTT

v_call: TRBV7-7
j_call: TRBJ2-1
clone_size: NA
d_call: NA
cdr3_aa: CASSFDQEDEQFF
cdr3_nt: TGTGCCAGCAGTTTCGACCAAGAGGATGAGCAGTTCTTC

v_call: TRBV5-6
j_call: TRBJ1-5
clone_size: NA
d_call: NA
cdr3_aa: CASSLGVGNQPQHF
cdr3_nt: TGTGCCAGCAGCTTGGGGGTAGGGAATCAGCCCCAGCATTTT

v_call: TRBV9
j_call: TRBJ2-5
clone_size: NA
d_call: TRBD1
cdr3_aa: CASSGGTVQETQYF
cdr3_nt: TGTGCCAGCAGCGGGGGGACAGTACAAGAGACCCAGTACTTC

v_call: TRBV5-1
j_call: TRBJ2-2
clone_size: once
d_call: NA
cdr3_aa: CASSLADPGGPGELFF
cdr3_nt: TGCGCCAGCAGCTTGGCCGACCCTGGGGGCCCCGGGGAGCTGTTTTTT

v_call: TRBV9
j_call: TRBJ2-5
clone_size: once
d_call: TRBD1
cdr3_aa: CASSGGQGLGETQYF
cdr3_nt: TGTGCCAGCAGCGGCGGACAGGGGCTGGGGGAGACCCAGTACTTC

v_call: TRBV14
j_call: TRBJ1-1
clone_size: NA
d_call: NA
cdr3_aa: CASSQVPATNTEAFF
cdr3_nt: TGTGCCAGCAGCCAAGTCCCAGCTACGAACACTGAAGCTTTCTTT

v_call: TRBV19
j_call: TRBJ1-1
clone_size: NA
d_call: TRBD1
cdr3_aa: CASSPWTGMNTEAFF
cdr3_nt: TGTGCCAGTAGTCCATGGACAGGGATGAACACTGAAGCTTTCTTT

v_call: TRBV11-2
j_call: TRBJ1-2
clone_size: NA
d_call: TRBD1
cdr3_aa: CASSPDRGVYGYTF
cdr3_nt: TGTGCCAGCAGCCCGGACAGGGGGGTCTATGGCTACACCTTC

v_call: TRBV7-9
j_call: TRBJ1-4
clone_size: once
d_call: NA
cdr3_aa: CASSLENWKLFF
cdr3_nt: TGTGCCAGCAGCTTAGAGAACTGGAAACTGTTTTTT

v_call: TRBV7-9
j_call: TRBJ1-1
clone_size: NA
d_call: NA
cdr3_aa: CASRGGVREGAEAFF
cdr3_nt: TGTGCCAGCAGGGGAGGGGTTAGGGAAGGGGCTGAAGCTTTCTTT

v_call: TRBV5-8
j_call: TRBJ2-2
clone_size: NA
d_call: NA
cdr3_aa: CASSPGRSKRVIPGELFF
cdr3_nt: TGTGCCAGCAGCCCCGGGCGGTCGAAAAGGGTAATTCCCGGGGAGCTGTTTTTT

v_call: TRBV5-1
j_call: TRBJ2-1
clone_size: NA
d_call: NA
cdr3_aa: CASSPRGSYNEQFF
cdr3_nt: TGCGCCAGCAGCCCACGGGGGAGCTACAATGAGCAGTTCTTC

v_call: TRBV7-2
j_call: TRBJ2-1
clone_size: NA
d_call: NA
cdr3_aa: CASSLARNSYNEQFF
cdr3_nt: TGTGCCAGCAGCTTAGCGAGGAACAGCTACAATGAGCAGTTCTTC

v_call: TRBV5-6
j_call: TRBJ2-1
clone_size: NA
d_call: TRBD2
cdr3_aa: CASSSSSGPYNEQFF
cdr3_nt: TGTGCCAGCAGCTCATCTAGCGGGCCCTACAATGAGCAGTTCTTC

v_call: TRBV9
j_call: TRBJ1-2
clone_size: NA
d_call: NA
cdr3_aa: CASTTAEGAYGYTF
cdr3_nt: TGTGCCAGCACCACAGCGGAAGGGGCCTATGGCTACACCTTC

v_call: TRBV6-5
j_call: TRBJ2-5
clone_size: once
d_call: TRBD2
cdr3_aa: CASSYSGASGQETQYF
cdr3_nt: TGTGCCAGCAGTTACTCTGGGGCTAGCGGCCAAGAGACCCAGTACTTC

v_call: TRBV28
j_call: TRBJ2-1
clone_size: NA
d_call: NA
cdr3_aa: CASSLLSASEQFF
cdr3_nt: TGTGCCAGCAGTTTACTTTCCGCGAGTGAGCAGTTCTTC

v_call: TRBV13
j_call: TRBJ2-3
clone_size: NA
d_call: NA
cdr3_aa: CASSLFGGADTQYF
cdr3_nt: TGTGCCAGCAGCTTATTTGGGGGCGCGGATACGCAGTATTTT

v_call: TRBV10-2
j_call: TRBJ2-1
clone_size: NA
d_call: TRBD1
cdr3_aa: CASSPDREVYNEQFF
cdr3_nt: TGCGCCAGCAGCCCGGACAGGGAGGTGTACAATGAGCAGTTCTTC

v_call: TRBV5-6
j_call: TRBJ1-2
clone_size: NA
d_call: NA
cdr3_aa: CASRTLAGGYTF
cdr3_nt: TGTGCCAGCAGGACATTAGCGGGGGGCTACACCTTC

v_call: TRBV7-9
j_call: TRBJ2-4
clone_size: NA
d_call: NA
cdr3_aa: CASSPLLGTRDLAKNIQYF
cdr3_nt: TGTGCCAGCAGCCCTCTTCTAGGAACCAGGGATCTAGCCAAAAACATTCAGTACTTC

v_call: TRBV5-1
j_call: TRBJ2-2
clone_size: NA
d_call: NA
cdr3_aa: CASSFERSRGPAGELFF
cdr3_nt: TGCGCCAGCAGCTTTGAGAGGAGTAGGGGTCCCGCCGGGGAGCTGTTTTTT

v_call: TRBV7-9
j_call: TRBJ2-7
clone_size: NA
d_call: NA
cdr3_aa: CASSLNSGLYEQYF
cdr3_nt: TGTGCCAGCAGCCTTAACTCGGGTCTCTACGAGCAGTACTTC

v_call: TRBV5-3
j_call: TRBJ2-1
clone_size: NA
d_call: TRBD2
cdr3_aa: CARSLIEREGSYNEQFF
cdr3_nt: TGTGCCAGAAGCTTAATCGAGCGGGAGGGTTCTTACAATGAGCAGTTCTTC

v_call: TRBV27
j_call: TRBJ1-2
clone_size: NA
d_call: TRBD1
cdr3_aa: CASSGQGNYYGYTF
cdr3_nt: TGTGCCAGCTCAGGACAGGGGAACTACTATGGCTACACCTTC

v_call: TRBV7-8
j_call: TRBJ2-7
clone_size: NA
d_call: TRBD1
cdr3_aa: CASSSGTGPYEQYF
cdr3_nt: TGTGCCAGCAGCTCGGGGACAGGGCCCTACGAGCAGTACTTC

v_call: TRBV19
j_call: TRBJ2-5
clone_size: NA
d_call: TRBD2
cdr3_aa: CASSPAGGPRETQYF
cdr3_nt: TGTGCCAGTAGCCCCGCGGGAGGGCCCCGAGAGACCCAGTACTTC

v_call: TRBV7-9
j_call: TRBJ2-1
clone_size: NA
d_call: NA
cdr3_aa: CASSQYSGDYNEQFF
cdr3_nt: TGTGCCAGCAGCCAATATAGCGGCGACTACAATGAGCAGTTCTTC

v_call: TRBV6-6
j_call: TRBJ2-1
clone_size: NA
d_call: NA
cdr3_aa: CASRDEIHEQFF
cdr3_nt: TGTGCCAGCAGAGACGAGATCCATGAGCAGTTCTTC